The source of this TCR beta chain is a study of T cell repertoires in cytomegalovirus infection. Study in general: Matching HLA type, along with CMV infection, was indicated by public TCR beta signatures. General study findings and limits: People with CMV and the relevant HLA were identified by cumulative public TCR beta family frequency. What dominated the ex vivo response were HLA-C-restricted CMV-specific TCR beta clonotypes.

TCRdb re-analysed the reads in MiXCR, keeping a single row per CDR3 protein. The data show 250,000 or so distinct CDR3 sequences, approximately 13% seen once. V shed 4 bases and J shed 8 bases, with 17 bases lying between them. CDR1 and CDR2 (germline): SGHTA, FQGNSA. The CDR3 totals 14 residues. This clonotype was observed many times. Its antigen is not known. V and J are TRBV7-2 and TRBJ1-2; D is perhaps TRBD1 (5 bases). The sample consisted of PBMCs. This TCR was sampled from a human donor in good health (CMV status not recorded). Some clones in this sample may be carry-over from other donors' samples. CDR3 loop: CASSSEGGVLGYTF. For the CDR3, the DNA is TGTGCCAGCAGCTCCGAGGGAGGGGTGTTAGGCTACACCTTC.